The next 31 T cell receptor beta chains were all read from a single sample in a study of beta chain features in type 1 diabetes. As every portion of the isolated RNA was reverse transcribed, the sequencing read expressed TCRB transcripts. TCRdb's table, derived via immunoSEQ multiplex PCR, lists solely in-frame clones and lacks some. The data contain over 15,000 clones, 55% of them seen just once; the ten biggest clones take up 0.45% to 0.55%. The sample was stem cell memory CD4+ T cells from blood. These receptors originate from a woman between 18 and 30 years old in good health.

There are a few counts of this clone. The chain employs TRBV19 and TRBJ2-4; 9 positions agree with TRBD1. V shed 8 bases and J 7 bases; nucleotides not matched to a gene: 6. The CDR3 is made up of 13 amino acids. The V gene's germline CDR1 is LNHDA and CDR2 SQIVND (reference sequence). The CDR3 protein is CASAGGTGNIQYF. CDR3 DNA sequence: TGTGCCAGTGCCGGAGGGACAGGGAACATTCAGTACTTC.

The rearrangement joins TRBV18 to TRBJ2-7, with TRBD1 matching over 7 bases. CDR1 KGHSH and CDR2 LQKENI come from the germline V gene. CDR3 length equals 14 residues. The V gene end was trimmed by 2 bases and the J gene end by 7 bases; junction bases not matched to a gene: 8. CDR3 in DNA: TGTGCCAGCTCACCAGCCGGGACAGTCGGAGAGCAGTACTTC. Translating it yields CASSPAGTVGEQYF.

This clone has a handful of counts. V is TRBV14 and J is TRBJ2-1; TRBD2 matches 12 bases. With 0 bases clipped from V and 3 bases from J, the junction kept 9 bases outside the gene matches. Germline loops: CDR1 SGHDN, CDR2 FVKESK. The CDR3 sequence is 19 residues long. CDR3 region: CASSQEGLAGGHSYNEQFF. The CDR3 DNA sequence: TGTGCCAGCAGCCAAGAAGGGCTAGCGGGGGGGCATAGCTACAATGAGCAGTTCTTC. The variable domain in full, with the rest retrieved from reference TRBV14 and TRBJ2-1, is EAGVTQFPSHSVIEKGQTVTLRCDPISGHDNLYWYRRVMGKEIKFLLHFVKESKQDESGMPNNRFLAERTGGTYSTLKVQPAELEDSGVYFCASSQEGLAGGHSYNEQFFGPGTRLTVL.

This chain joins TRBV2 and TRBJ2-5, with D perhaps matching TRBD1 (6 bases). Trimming stripped 4 bases from V and 4 bases from J, with 13 bases between. The germline V gene encodes CDR1 SNHLY and CDR2 FYNNEI. The CDR3 loop spans 14 amino acids. In nucleotides, the CDR3 is TGTGCCAGCAGTGTAGGGGGAGTCGGAGAGACCCAGTACTTC. Its translation is CASSVGGVGETQYF.

The J gene is TRBJ2-2, the V gene TRBV5-1, with 10 bases lining up with TRBD1. The CDR3 is 16 residues long. J lost 4 bases, V lost 4 bases, and 7 bases had no gene match. Germline CDR1 is SGHRS and CDR2 is YFSETQ. The CDR3 nucleotides read TGCGCCAGCAGCCCGGCCGGGACAGGGGCCACCGGGGAGCTGTTTTTT. The encoded protein is CASSPAGTGATGELFF. The full variable domain, completed using reference TRBV5-1 and TRBJ2-2, is KAGVTQTPRYLIKTRGQQVTLSCSPISGHRSVSWYQQTPGQGLQFLFEYFSETQRNKGNFPGRFSGRQFSNSRSEMNVSTLELGDSALYLCASSPAGTGATGELFFGEGSRLTVL.

The V gene is TRBV14, the J gene TRBJ2-3; a weak D match, TRBD1 (7 bases). Germline CDR1 SGHDN, CDR2 FVKESK. This CDR3 spans 16 amino acids. With 4 bases removed from V and 1 base from J, the gap between germline ends came to 15 bases. CDR3 residues: CASSPPGGGRTDTQYF. In nucleotides, the CDR3 is TGTGCCAGCAGCCCACCAGGAGGGGGCCGCACAGATACGCAGTATTTT.

This clone was detected only a few times. The V and J genes are TRBV5-4 and TRBJ2-2; 11 bases align to TRBD2. Germline V gene lookup returns CDR1 SGHNT and CDR2 YYREEE (reference sequence). The CDR3 extends over 16 amino acids. With V trimmed by 4 bases and J by 2 bases, 4 bases remained unmatched. The CDR3 DNA sequence: TGTGCCAGCAGCCGAGGGACTAGCGGTAACACCGGGGAGCTGTTTTTT. Translated, it gives CASSRGTSGNTGELFF.

The chain uses TRBV18 and TRBJ1-5, with TRBD1 matching over 8 bases. The CDR3 loop spans 15 amino acids. The junction had 8 bases not matched to a gene; V was cut back by 5 bases and J by 5 bases. In germline, CDR1 is KGHSH, CDR2 LQKENI. CDR3 loop: CASSGRGQRDQPQHF. In nucleotides, the CDR3 is TGTGCCAGCTCAGGCAGGGGGCAAAGGGATCAGCCCCAGCATTTT.

The rearrangement links TRBV30 to TRBJ2-7; TRBD1 agrees at 8 bases. J was trimmed by 6 bases and V by 3 bases; bases with no gene match: 10. Germline CDR1 reads GTSNPN; CDR2 reads SVGIG (reference sequence). This CDR3 has 14 amino acids. CDR3 protein: CAWRASGGRCEQYF. The CDR3 DNA is TGTGCCTGGAGGGCTTCAGGGGGCCGGTGCGAGCAGTACTTC. Based on the CDR3 plus reference TRBV30 and TRBJ2-7, the full variable domain is SQTIHQWPATLVQPVGSPLSLECTVEGTSNPNLYWYRQAAGRGLQLLFYSVGIGQISSEVPQNLSASRPQDRQFILSSKKLLLSDSGFYLCAWRASGGRCEQYFGPGTRLTVT.

The chain links TRBV5-1 to TRBJ1-2; 8 nucleotides align to TRBD1. Looked up from germline, CDR1 is SGHRS and CDR2 is YFSETQ. With 1 base clipped from V and 1 base from J, the junction kept 6 bases outside the gene matches. The CDR3 loop spans 16 amino acids. In DNA form, the CDR3 reads TGCGCCAGCAGCTTGCCCGGACAGGGAGGTAACTATGGCTACACCTTC. This codes for CASSLPGQGGNYGYTF.

The chain carries TRBV27 and TRBJ1-1, with 12 positions matching TRBD1. Germline CDR1 reads MNHEY; CDR2 reads SMNVEV (reference sequence). The CDR3 runs 17 residues. V shed 2 bases and J 1 base; nucleotides not matched to a gene: 5. DNA for the CDR3: TGTGCCAGCAGTTTAGGGACAGGGGGCGGTGGGAACACTGAAGCTTTCTTT. This translates into CASSLGTGGGGNTEAFF.

The gene calls are TRBV7-3 and TRBJ1-2; 8 positions match TRBD1. The germline V gene has CDR1 SGHTA and CDR2 FQGTGA. This CDR3 has 16 amino acids. V shed 5 bases, J shed 1 base, and the junction held 9 bases outside the gene matches. CDR3 nucleotide sequence: TGTGCCAGCAGCCCTAGGGTGGACAGGGTTAACTATGGCTACACCTTC. It is translated as CASSPRVDRVNYGYTF.

This chain links TRBV9 with TRBJ2-1, with 11 bases identical to TRBD1. Germline CDR1 and CDR2: SGDLS and YYNGEE. This CDR3 has 13 residues. J lost 9 bases, V lost 10 bases, and 9 bases had no gene match. The CDR3 loop is CACGQGATGEQFF. The CDR3 nucleotides read TGTGCCTGCGGACAGGGGGCTACGGGTGAGCAGTTCTTC.

The gene calls are TRBV5-1 and TRBJ2-3; 11 bases map to TRBD2. The CDR3 consists of 17 residues. J was trimmed by 1 base and V by 2 bases; bases with no gene match: 6. Germline V gene lookup returns CDR1 SGHRS and CDR2 YFSETQ. CDR3 sequence: CASSFGLAGGRTDTQYF. The DNA for the CDR3 is TGCGCCAGCAGCTTCGGGCTAGCGGGAGGACGCACAGATACGCAGTATTTT.

The rearrangement joins TRBV19 to TRBJ1-1; D not certain. This CDR3 spans 12 amino acids. The germline gives CDR1 LNHDA, CDR2 SQIVND (reference sequence). V lost 6 bases and J 1 base, leaving 6 bases between the germline ends. The CDR3 DNA reads TGTGCCAGTAGCAAACAGAACACTGAAGCTTTCTTT. It specifies CASSKQNTEAFF.

This chain uses TRBV5-1 with TRBJ1-1; 7 bases match TRBD1. There are 15 residues in the CDR3. The germline V gene has CDR1 SGHRS and CDR2 YFSETQ. Trimming at V came to 4 bases and at J to 4 bases, leaving 10 bases not matched to a gene. CDR3 sequence (DNA): TGCGCCAGCAGCACGCGACAGGGTCTCGTCACTGAAGCTTTCTTT. Translated, it gives CASSTRQGLVTEAFF.

In this sample, this clone turned up a few times. The chain links TRBV7-2 to TRBJ1-5; 8 bases line up with TRBD1. CDR1 SGHTA and CDR2 FQGNSA come from the germline V gene. The CDR3 extends over 13 amino acids. Trimming at V came to 5 bases and at J to 4 bases, leaving 1 base not matched to a gene. The CDR3 sequence is CASSRDRNQPQHF. For the CDR3, the DNA is TGTGCCAGCAGCCGGGACAGGAATCAGCCCCAGCATTTT.

The chain couples TRBV7-2 to TRBJ1-5; 9 bases are a match to TRBD1. Germline V gives CDR1 SGHTA, CDR2 FQGNSA. The CDR3 sequence is 17 residues long. The J segment lost 4 bases and the V segment lost 1 base, leaving 8 bases of the junction unmatched. As DNA, the CDR3 is TGTGCCAGCAGCTTAGTAGGGGGACAGGGTGTTAATCAGCCCCAGCATTTT. Translation gives CASSLVGGQGVNQPQHF. The entire variable domain, with the rest obtained from reference TRBV7-2 and TRBJ1-5, is as follows: GAGVSQSPSNKVTEKGKDVELRCDPISGHTALYWYRQSLGQGLEFLIYFQGNSAPDKSGLPSDRFSAERTGGSVSTLTIQRTQQEDSAVYLCASSLVGGQGVNQPQHFGDGTRLSIL.

The rearrangement joins TRBV9 to TRBJ2-3; 9 nucleotides match TRBD2. The V segment lost 4 bases and the J segment 2 bases; nucleotides outside the gene matches: 5. CDR3 length: 15 amino acids. The V gene's germline CDR1 is SGDLS and CDR2 YYNGEE. This CDR3 is CASSLSGGITDTQYF. The CDR3 nucleotides read TGTGCCAGCAGCCTAAGCGGGGGGATCACAGATACGCAGTATTTT.

Only a few counts were recorded for this clone. The rearrangement links TRBV4-2 to TRBJ1-4; 7 bases map to TRBD1. The germline V gene has CDR1 LGHNA and CDR2 YNFKEQ. The trim removed 6 bases at V and 5 bases at J, leaving 3 bases unmatched. The CDR3 extends over 13 amino acids. This CDR3 is CASRGDRNEKLFF. The CDR3 DNA reads TGTGCCAGCAGGGGGGACAGAAATGAAAAACTGTTTTTT.

The genes are TRBV5-4 and TRBJ2-1; TRBD1 might be the D (6 bases). The CDR3 runs to 15 residues. Germline V gene lookup returns CDR1 SGHNT and CDR2 YYREEE (reference sequence). V was trimmed by 5 bases and J by 5 bases, leaving 17 bases between them. As DNA, the CDR3 is TGTGCCAGCAGTTTTCCGGGACAACTAAACAATGAGCAGTTCTTC. Translating gives CASSFPGQLNNEQFF.

V is TRBV28 and J is TRBJ1-2; D gene uncertain. V was clipped by 7 bases and J by 2 bases, with 8 bases between them. Per the germline V gene, CDR1 is MDHEN and CDR2 is SYDVKM. This CDR3 has 12 residues. CDR3 protein: CASTAGNYGYTF. As DNA, the CDR3 is TGTGCCAGCACCGCAGGAAACTATGGCTACACCTTC.

The V call is TRBV5-1, the J call TRBJ2-7; TRBD2 matches 8 bases. The ends lost 4 bases at V and 5 bases at J; junction bases unmatched: 8. Per the germline V gene, CDR1 is SGHRS and CDR2 is YFSETQ. The CDR3 runs 14 residues. The CDR3 loop reads CASSPGGEPHEQYF. CDR3 coding DNA: TGCGCCAGCAGCCCGGGGGGGGAACCTCACGAGCAGTACTTC.

The V and J genes are TRBV5-5 and TRBJ1-2; TRBD1 might be the D (6 bases). CDR1 and CDR2 from the germline V gene are SGHKS and YYEKEE (reference sequence). V was pared by 0 bases and J by 4 bases, with 10 bases between. This CDR3 region has 14 residues. This CDR3 is CASSLVGQTYGYTF. The DNA of the CDR3 is TGTGCCAGCAGCTTGGTCGGACAGACCTATGGCTACACCTTC.

The J gene is TRBJ2-1, the V gene TRBV5-4; 10 bases align to TRBD1. After removal of 2 bases from V and 10 bases from J, the junction contained 9 bases not matched to a gene. This CDR3 has 15 residues. Germline V gene lookup returns CDR1 SGHNT and CDR2 YYREEE (reference sequence). The CDR3 sequence: CASSLGTGARDEQFF. DNA for the CDR3: TGTGCCAGCAGCTTAGGGACAGGGGCCAGGGACGAGCAGTTCTTC.

The chain couples TRBV19 to TRBJ2-2; 8 positions match TRBD1. CDR3 length: 14 amino acids. Germline-derived CDR1 and CDR2 are LNHDA and SQIVND (reference sequence). The V gene end was trimmed by 8 bases and the J gene end by 3 bases; junction bases not matched to a gene: 5. DNA for the CDR3: TGTGCCAGTTGTGACAGGGGAGACACCGGGGAGCTGTTTTTT. Translated, it gives CASCDRGDTGELFF.

The chain combines TRBV27 with TRBJ2-7; 7 nucleotides match TRBD2. This CDR3 region has 15 residues. In germline, CDR1 is MNHEY, CDR2 SMNVEV (reference sequence). The V segment lost 6 bases and the J segment 6 bases; nucleotides outside the gene matches: 14. The chain's CDR3 is CASSLRRAGVSEQYF. The CDR3 DNA is TGTGCCAGCAGCCTCCGGAGGGCGGGAGTTAGCGAGCAGTACTTC.

The chain carries TRBV30 and TRBJ2-1; 7 nucleotides agree with TRBD2. Germline V gene data show CDR1 as GTSNPN and CDR2 as SVGIG (reference sequence). This CDR3 is 17 amino acids long. The J segment lost 5 bases and the V segment lost 1 base, leaving 14 bases of the junction unmatched. The CDR3 reads CAWSGWTGGRGDNEQFF. Written as DNA, the CDR3 is TGTGCCTGGAGTGGGTGGACGGGGGGAAGAGGAGACAATGAGCAGTTCTTC.

This clone occurred a few times. This rearrangement joins TRBV7-2 to TRBJ1-5, with D perhaps matching TRBD1 (5 bases). The V gene lost 5 bases and the J gene lost 1 base, with 12 bases spanning the gap. CDR1 is SGHTA, CDR2 FQGNSA, per germline. The CDR3 is 15 amino acids. The CDR3 DNA sequence: TGTGCCAGCAGCCTAGTGACAGTAAGCAATCAGCCCCAGCATTTT. This encodes CASSLVTVSNQPQHF.

Here the CDR3 DNA reads TGTGCCAGCAGCCGTTCGGTTTGGGAGACCCAGTACTTC. Translation gives CASSRSVWETQYF. This chain links TRBV14 with TRBJ2-5, with unresolved D. The CDR3 totals 13 residues. Germline CDR1 reads SGHDN; CDR2 reads FVKESK. The V gene lost 4 bases and the J gene lost 5 bases, with 11 bases spanning the gap.

This clone showed up just a few times. The rearrangement uses TRBV6-1 and TRBJ2-5, with D possibly TRBD1 on 6 matching bases. V lost 7 bases, J lost 5 bases, and 14 bases lay in between. This CDR3 comprises 13 residues. The germline CDR1 and CDR2 sequences are MNHNS and SASEGT. The CDR3 DNA reads TGTGCCAGCATCGAGACAGGCTCCGAGACCCAGTACTTC. Translated, it gives CASIETGSETQYF.